This T cell receptor (beta chain) originates from a study of T cells after yellow fever vaccination. Study results and caveats: Among primary-vaccination clones, most reappeared after the booster, at almost 98% for CD4 and approximately 90% for CD8. Weaker, the secondary response had a peak occurring faster, on day 5 versus 15. Sorted repertoires could include abundant contaminating clonotypes from bulk cells.

The study made its TCR cDNA through 5'RACE template switching. That step introduced a universal primer site along with UMIs. MiXCR, run by TCRdb on the 5' RACE reads, gives a single entry per CDR3 protein. The data contain about 580,000 distinct CDR3 sequences, around 16% of them singletons. Remarks on this clonotype: The antigen is unknown.

Looked up from germline, CDR1 is SGHRS and CDR2 is YFSETQ. Trimming pared 3 bases from V and 7 bases from J, leaving 16 bases between. The CDR3 loop spans 14 amino acids. The V call is TRBV5-1, the J call TRBJ2-5; D is possibly TRBD1 (5 bases). The sequence came from a man younger than 35 who received the YFV17D yellow fever vaccine. The sequencing here drew on PBMCs, taken 5 to 6 days after the first yellow fever vaccination. CDR3 sequence: CASSSRQGLGTQYF. In DNA form, the CDR3 reads TGCGCCAGCAGCTCGCGGCAGGGTTTAGGGACCCAGTACTTC.